This TCR beta chain is drawn from a study of T cell responses to AZD1222 COVID-19 vaccine. Germline values: CDR1 GTSNPN, CDR2 SVGIG (reference sequence). Trimming pared 3 bases from V and 5 bases from J, leaving 8 bases between. CDR3 size: 13 residues. Study-wide points: Just a handful of AZD1222 recipients were seropositive at baseline.

Using immunoSEQ multiplex PCR, the repertoire was profiled, and TCRdb retains in-frame clones only, with some absent. Of around 120,000 clones listed, more than 65% are singletons. About this clone: Its matching antigen is unknown.

The sequencing used peripheral blood, collected 28 days after the second AZD1222 dose. The V gene is TRBV30, the J gene TRBJ1-6; D call uncertain. This clonotype was sampled from an adult who received the AZD1222 COVID-19 vaccine. For the CDR3, the DNA is TGTGCCTGGAGCTCGGAGGATAATTCACCCCTCCACTTT. Amino acids: CAWSSEDNSPLHF.